This T cell receptor (beta chain) was obtained from a study of response to subunit inactivated influenza vaccine. In TCRdb, the RT-PCR reads were re-called with MiXCR into one record per CDR3 protein. The sample carries about 650,000 distinct CDR3 sequences, 12% to 15% recorded once. This CDR3 region has 14 residues. In germline, CDR1 is SGHAT, CDR2 FQNNGV. V was pared by 2 bases and J by 3 bases, with 11 bases between. The gene calls are TRBV11-2 and TRBJ2-7; D gene ambiguous. This TCR was recovered from a man between 50 and 59 years old who received an inactivated influenza vaccine. This specimen was PBMCs from blood, taken roughly 2 weeks before vaccination. The CDR3 reads CASSLNVKDYEQYF. In DNA form, the CDR3 reads TGTGCCAGCAGCTTAAACGTTAAAGACTACGAGCAGTACTTC.